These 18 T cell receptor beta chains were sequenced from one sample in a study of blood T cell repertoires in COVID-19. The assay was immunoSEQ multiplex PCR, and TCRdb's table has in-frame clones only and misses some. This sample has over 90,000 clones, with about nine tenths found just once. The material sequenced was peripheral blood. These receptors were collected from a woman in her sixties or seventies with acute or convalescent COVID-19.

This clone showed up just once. The CDR3 protein is CASSNREGVRQFF. The DNA for the CDR3 is TGTGCCAGCAGTAATCGGGAGGGAGTTCGGCAGTTCTTC. This chain links TRBV6-4 with TRBJ2-1; 8 bases align to TRBD2. The V gene's germline CDR1 is MRHNA and CDR2 SNTAGT. This CDR3 region has 13 residues. V trimming: 5 bases; J trimming: 12 bases; junction bases outside the gene matches: 9.

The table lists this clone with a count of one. As DNA, the CDR3 is TGTGCCAGTAGTATTTCGGAGAATTCACCCCTCCACTTT. This translates into CASSISENSPLHF. This sequence joins TRBV19 and TRBJ1-6, with no clear D. Trimming removed 3 bases at V and 7 bases at J, with 7 bases between. CDR1 and CDR2 from the germline V gene are LNHDA and SQIVND (reference sequence). This CDR3 contains 13 residues.

The CDR3: CASSFNRPNQPQHF. Written as DNA, the CDR3 is TGTGCCAGCAGCTTCAACAGGCCTAATCAGCCCCAGCATTTT. The chain has TRBV5-4 and TRBJ1-5, with D perhaps matching TRBD1 (5 bases). CDR3 length: 14 residues. V was trimmed by 2 bases and J by 4 bases, leaving 10 bases between them. Germline V CDR1 and CDR2: SGHNT, YYREEE (reference sequence).

The CDR3 sequence is CASSDQGRNNQPQHF. The CDR3 region has the DNA TGTGCCAGCAGTGACCAGGGAAGAAACAATCAGCCCCAGCATTTT. The V and J genes are TRBV6-1 and TRBJ1-5; possible D gene TRBD1, 5 bases. From germline, CDR1 is MNHNS and CDR2 SASEGT. This CDR3 spans 15 amino acids. V was cut by 3 bases and J by 3 bases, with 12 bases left in between.

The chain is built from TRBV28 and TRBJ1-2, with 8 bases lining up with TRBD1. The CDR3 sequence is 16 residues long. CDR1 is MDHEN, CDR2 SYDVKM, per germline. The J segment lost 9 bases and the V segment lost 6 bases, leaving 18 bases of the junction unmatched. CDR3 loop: CASRRPTGGEEGSYTF. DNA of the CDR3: TGTGCCAGCAGACGCCCCACAGGGGGTGAGGAAGGGAGCTACACCTTC.

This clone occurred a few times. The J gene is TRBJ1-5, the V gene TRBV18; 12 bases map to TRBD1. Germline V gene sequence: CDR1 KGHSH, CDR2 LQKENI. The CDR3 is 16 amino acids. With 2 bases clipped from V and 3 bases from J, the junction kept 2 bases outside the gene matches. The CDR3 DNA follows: TGTGCCAGCTCACCAGGGACAGGGGGCGACAATCAGCCCCAGCATTTT. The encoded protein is CASSPGTGGDNQPQHF.

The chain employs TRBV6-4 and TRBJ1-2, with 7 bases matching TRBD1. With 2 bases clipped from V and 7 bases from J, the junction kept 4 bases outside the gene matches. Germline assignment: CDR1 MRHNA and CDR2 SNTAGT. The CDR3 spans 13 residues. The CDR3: CASSDAGGSGYTF. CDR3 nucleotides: TGTGCCAGCAGTGACGCAGGGGGTAGTGGCTACACCTTC.

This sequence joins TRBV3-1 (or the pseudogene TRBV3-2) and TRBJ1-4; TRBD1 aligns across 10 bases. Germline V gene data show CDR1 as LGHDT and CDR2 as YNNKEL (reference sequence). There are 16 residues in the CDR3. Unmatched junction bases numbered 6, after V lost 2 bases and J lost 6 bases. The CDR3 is CASSQTPGQGYEKLFF. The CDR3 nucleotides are TGTGCCAGCAGCCAAACTCCGGGACAGGGGTATGAAAAACTGTTTTTT.

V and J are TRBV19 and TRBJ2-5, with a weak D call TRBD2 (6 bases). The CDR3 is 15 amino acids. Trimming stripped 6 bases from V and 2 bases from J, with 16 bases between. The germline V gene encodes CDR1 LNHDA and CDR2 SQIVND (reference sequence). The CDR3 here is CASRGGAGRQETQYF. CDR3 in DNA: TGTGCCAGTAGGGGAGGAGCAGGACGACAAGAGACCCAGTACTTC.

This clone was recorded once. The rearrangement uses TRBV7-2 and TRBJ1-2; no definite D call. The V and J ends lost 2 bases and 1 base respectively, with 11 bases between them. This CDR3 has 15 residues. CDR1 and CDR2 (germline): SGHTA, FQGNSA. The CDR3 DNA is TGTGCCAGCAGCTTATACCACCTAAATAACTATGGCTACACCTTC. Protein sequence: CASSLYHLNNYGYTF.

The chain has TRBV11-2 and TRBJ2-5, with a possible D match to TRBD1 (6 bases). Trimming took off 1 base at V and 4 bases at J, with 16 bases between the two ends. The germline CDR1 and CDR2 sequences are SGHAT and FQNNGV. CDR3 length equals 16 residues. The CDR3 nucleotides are TGTGCCAGCAGCTTAGGGTTCAGGGGCAGTGCAGAGACCCAGTACTTC. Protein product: CASSLGFRGSAETQYF.

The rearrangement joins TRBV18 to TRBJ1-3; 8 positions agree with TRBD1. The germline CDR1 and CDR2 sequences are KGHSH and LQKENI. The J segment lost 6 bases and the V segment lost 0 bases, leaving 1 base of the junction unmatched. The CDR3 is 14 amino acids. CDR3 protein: CASSPPDRANTIYF. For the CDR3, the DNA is TGTGCCAGCTCACCACCGGACAGGGCAAACACCATATATTTT.

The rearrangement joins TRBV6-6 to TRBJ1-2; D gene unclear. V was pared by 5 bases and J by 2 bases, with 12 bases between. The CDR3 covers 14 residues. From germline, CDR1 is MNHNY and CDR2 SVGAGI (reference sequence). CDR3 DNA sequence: TGTGCCAGCAGTCTACCGGGAGAAAACTATGGCTACACCTTC. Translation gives CASSLPGENYGYTF.

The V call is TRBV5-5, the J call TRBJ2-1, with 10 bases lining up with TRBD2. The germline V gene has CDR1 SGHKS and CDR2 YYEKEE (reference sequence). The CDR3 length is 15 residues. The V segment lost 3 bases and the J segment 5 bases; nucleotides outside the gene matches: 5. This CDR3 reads CASSSIAGGHNEQFF. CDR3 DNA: TGTGCCAGCAGCTCGATAGCGGGGGGACACAATGAGCAGTTCTTC. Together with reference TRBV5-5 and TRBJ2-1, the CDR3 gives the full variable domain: DAGVTQSPTHLIKTRGQQVTLRCSPISGHKSVSWYQQVLGQGPQFIFQYYEKEERGRGNFPDRFSARQFPNYSSELNVNALLLGDSALYLCASSSIAGGHNEQFFGPGTRLTVL.

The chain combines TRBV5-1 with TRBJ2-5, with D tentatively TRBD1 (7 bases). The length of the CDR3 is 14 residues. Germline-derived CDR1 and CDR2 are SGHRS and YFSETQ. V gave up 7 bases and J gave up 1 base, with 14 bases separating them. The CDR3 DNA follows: TGCGCCAGCTCGGCAGGGGGGCGCCAAGAGACCCAGTACTTC. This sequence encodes CASSAGGRQETQYF.

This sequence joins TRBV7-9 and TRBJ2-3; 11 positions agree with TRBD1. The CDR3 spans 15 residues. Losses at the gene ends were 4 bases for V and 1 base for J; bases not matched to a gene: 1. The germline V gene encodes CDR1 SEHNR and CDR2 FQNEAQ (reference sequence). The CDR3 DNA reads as TGTGCCAGCAGCTCGGGACAGGGGGGCACAGATACGCAGTATTTT. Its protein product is CASSSGQGGTDTQYF.

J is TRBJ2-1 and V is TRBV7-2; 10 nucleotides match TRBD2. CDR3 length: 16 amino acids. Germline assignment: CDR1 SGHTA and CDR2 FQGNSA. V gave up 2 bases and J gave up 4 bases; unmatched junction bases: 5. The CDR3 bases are TGTGCCAGCAGCTTAAAGAGGACTAGCGGATACAATGAGCAGTTCTTC. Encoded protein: CASSLKRTSGYNEQFF.

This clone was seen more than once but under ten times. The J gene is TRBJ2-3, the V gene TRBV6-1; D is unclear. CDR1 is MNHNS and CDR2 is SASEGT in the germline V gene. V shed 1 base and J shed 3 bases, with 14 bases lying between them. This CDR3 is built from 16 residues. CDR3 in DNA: TGTGCCAGCAGTGAAGTGGTGAGAGTTAATACAGATACGCAGTATTTT. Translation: CASSEVVRVNTDTQYF.